Presented here are 30 T cell receptor beta chains from one specimen sequenced in a study of CD8+ T cells in alopecia areata. Following RNA extraction, reverse transcription yielded cDNA that acted as the sequencing template. This table comes from immunoSEQ multiplex PCR, and its TCRdb copy is limited to in-frame clones, with some not included. The table shows 150,000 to 250,000 clones, with approximately 56% occurring only once. As for treatment: oral pan-JAK inhibitor, 5-10 mg twice daily. This specimen consisted of CD4+ T cells sorted from blood, obtained at week 4, from a patient treated with tofacitinib. The origin of the receptors is a human donor with alopecia areata.

The V and J genes are TRBV30 and TRBJ1-1, with 9 bases fitting TRBD1. With 1 base clipped from V and 8 bases from J, the junction kept 8 bases outside the gene matches. The CDR3 covers 14 residues. Germline loops: CDR1 GTSNPN, CDR2 SVGIG (reference sequence). CDR3 amino acids: CAWSGGTGTGEAFF. The CDR3 region has the DNA TGTGCCTGGAGTGGCGGGACAGGGACGGGGGAAGCTTTCTTT. Combining the CDR3 with reference TRBV30 and TRBJ1-1 gives the whole variable domain SQTIHQWPATLVQPVGSPLSLECTVEGTSNPNLYWYRQAAGRGLQLLFYSVGIGQISSEVPQNLSASRPQDRQFILSSKKLLLSDSGFYLCAWSGGTGTGEAFFGQGTRLTVV.

The chain links TRBV7-8 to TRBJ2-5; possibly TRBD1 for D (6 bases). Trimming stripped 3 bases from V and 3 bases from J, with 8 bases between. The CDR3 extends over 13 amino acids. In germline, CDR1 is SGHVS, CDR2 FQNEAQ. The CDR3 nucleotides are TGTGCCAGCAGCTTCAGGGGAGAAGAGACCCAGTACTTC. Protein sequence: CASSFRGEETQYF.

The chain carries TRBV30 and TRBJ1-5; a weak D match, TRBD1 (5 bases). Germline CDR1 is GTSNPN and CDR2 is SVGIG (reference sequence). The CDR3 spans 13 residues. The V end lost 0 bases, the J end lost 9 bases, and 12 bases lay between the germline ends. The CDR3 DNA is TGTGCCTGGAGTGTACGAAGGGGTTTGCCCCAGCATTTT. The encoded protein is CAWSVRRGLPQHF.

The V and J genes are TRBV29-1 and TRBJ1-5; no clear D. Germline V CDR1 and CDR2: SQVTM, ANQGSEA. The V end lost 8 bases, the J end lost 2 bases, and 10 bases lay between the germline ends. This CDR3 is 12 amino acids long. CDR3 nucleotide sequence: TGCAGCCCACGGGGAGGCAATCAGCCCCAGCATTTT. Translated: CSPRGGNQPQHF.

This clone was seen only a few times. This rearrangement joins TRBV7-2 to TRBJ2-5, with 8 nucleotides matching TRBD2. V lost 4 bases to trimming and J lost 5 bases; unmatched junction nucleotides: 3. The CDR3 loop spans 13 amino acids. The germline V gene encodes CDR1 SGHTA and CDR2 FQGNSA. DNA of the CDR3: TGTGCCAGCAGCTCCGGGGGGGCGGAGACCCAGTACTTC. Encoded protein: CASSSGGAETQYF.

The chain couples TRBV10-3 to TRBJ2-7, with 9 nucleotides matching TRBD1. The CDR3 has 14 residues. CDR1 and CDR2 from the germline V gene are ENHRY and SYGVKD. V lost 7 bases, J lost 0 bases, and 4 bases stayed unmatched. DNA for the CDR3: TGTGCCATCAAAACGGGACAGGGCTCCTACGAGCAGTACTTC. Its protein product is CAIKTGQGSYEQYF.

The V gene is TRBV2, the J gene TRBJ2-5, with D possibly being TRBD1 (6 bases). The CDR3 is 14 amino acids. Germline lookup yields CDR1 SNHLY and CDR2 FYNNEI. V lost 4 bases and J lost 2, with 11 bases in between. In nucleotides, the CDR3 is TGTGCCAGCAGTGTACGGACAGTTCAAGAGACCCAGTACTTC. Translation: CASSVRTVQETQYF.

V and J are TRBV7-8 and TRBJ2-3; 9 positions agree with TRBD1. The germline gives CDR1 SGHVS, CDR2 FQNEAQ. The J segment lost 1 base and the V segment lost 4 bases, leaving 6 bases of the junction unmatched. The CDR3 spans 16 residues. This CDR3 is CASSSLRQGGTDTQYF. The CDR3 nucleotides read TGTGCCAGCAGCTCCCTTCGACAGGGGGGCACAGATACGCAGTATTTT.

The rearrangement uses TRBV30 and TRBJ1-5; TRBD1 is a possible D gene (6 bases). Per germline, CDR1 GTSNPN and CDR2 SVGIG (reference sequence). Trimming removed 3 bases from V and 5 bases from J, with 8 bases in between. The CDR3 consists of 12 residues. The CDR3 sequence: CAWRQGDQPQHF. CDR3 sequence (DNA): TGTGCCTGGAGACAGGGAGATCAGCCCCAGCATTTT.

The chain recombines TRBV7-9 with TRBJ1-1, with D unresolved. The V gene lost 7 bases and the J gene lost 0 bases, with 12 bases spanning the gap. CDR1 SEHNR and CDR2 FQNEAQ come from the germline V gene (reference sequence). The CDR3 spans 14 residues. The CDR3 sequence: CASTPRGMNTEAFF. The CDR3 DNA follows: TGTGCCAGCACTCCCCGTGGGATGAACACTGAAGCTTTCTTT.

The gene calls are TRBV29-1 and TRBJ1-2; possible D gene TRBD1, 5 bases. CDR3 size: 13 residues. With 3 bases removed from V and 6 bases from J, the gap between germline ends came to 14 bases. The germline V gene encodes CDR1 SQVTM and CDR2 ANQGSEA. CDR3 protein: CSVEGLPSDGYTF. DNA for the CDR3: TGCAGCGTTGAGGGACTGCCATCGGATGGCTACACCTTC.

The J gene is TRBJ2-5, the V gene TRBV5-1; maybe TRBD1 (5 bases). From germline, CDR1 is SGHRS and CDR2 YFSETQ. The V end was cut by 1 base, the J end by 2 bases, with 9 bases between. This CDR3 is 14 amino acids long. CDR3 nucleotide sequence: TGCGCCAGCAGCTTGAGCACAGGTCAAGAGACCCAGTACTTC. It encodes CASSLSTGQETQYF.

V is TRBV7-9 and J is TRBJ1-2; the D is unclear. Trimming removed 5 bases from V and 6 bases from J, with 13 bases in between. Germline assignment: CDR1 SEHNR and CDR2 FQNEAQ (reference sequence). CDR3 length equals 13 residues. The CDR3 loop is CASSPPLGDGYTF. The DNA of the CDR3 is TGTGCCAGCAGCCCTCCCTTGGGCGATGGCTACACCTTC.

The chain recombines TRBV2 with TRBJ2-1; no clear D gene. This CDR3 spans 18 amino acids. V was pared by 1 base and J by 1 base, with 17 bases between. Germline V gene sequence: CDR1 SNHLY, CDR2 FYNNEI. The CDR3 loop is CASSEGQYRRISYNEQFF. CDR3 bases: TGTGCCAGCAGTGAAGGGCAATACCGTCGTATTTCCTACAATGAGCAGTTCTTC.

In its sample, this clone was seen a few times. J is TRBJ2-2 and V is TRBV28; D is ambiguous. In germline, CDR1 is MDHEN, CDR2 SYDVKM. Trimming removed 6 bases at V and 0 bases at J, with 8 bases between. This CDR3 is 14 amino acids long. CDR3 nucleotide sequence: TGTGCCAGCAGAAAATATACGAACACCGGGGAGCTGTTTTTT. As protein: CASRKYTNTGELFF.

The gene calls are TRBV25-1 and TRBJ2-7; a weak D match, TRBD1 (5 bases). CDR3 length: 14 residues. Trimming left V 3 bases short and J 2 bases short, with 11 bases between. Germline V gives CDR1 MGHDK, CDR2 SYGVNS. This CDR3 is CASSDTRTTYEQYF. CDR3 sequence (DNA): TGTGCCAGCAGTGATACACGGACAACCTACGAGCAGTACTTC.

The V and J genes are TRBV4-1 and TRBJ1-5; D is uncertain. The CDR3 sequence is 15 residues long. V was shortened by 1 base and J by 4 bases, with 11 bases between the two germline ends. Looked up from germline, CDR1 is MGHRA and CDR2 is YSYEKL. The CDR3 sequence: CASSQGSLGNQPQHF. The CDR3 region has the DNA TGCGCCAGCAGCCAAGGCTCCCTTGGGAATCAGCCCCAGCATTTT.

The V and J genes are TRBV29-1 and TRBJ2-3; no clear D. The germline V gene has CDR1 SQVTM and CDR2 ANQGSEA. The CDR3 loop spans 11 amino acids. V shed 5 bases and J shed 4 bases, with 7 bases lying between them. The DNA for the CDR3 is TGCAGCGTTATAAGCGCAGATACGCAGTATTTT. Amino acids: CSVISADTQYF.

V and J are TRBV28 and TRBJ2-3; the match to TRBD2 covers 8 bases. V gave up 5 bases and J gave up 1 base; unmatched junction bases: 8. There are 16 residues in the CDR3. Germline CDR1 reads MDHEN; CDR2 reads SYDVKM. Written as DNA, the CDR3 is TGTGCCAGCAGTCCCCTTCTAGCGGGTCGCACAGATACGCAGTATTTT. It specifies CASSPLLAGRTDTQYF.

This clone was recorded only once. The rearrangement links TRBV4-3 to TRBJ1-6, with D uncertain. The V end was cut by 0 bases, the J end by 7 bases, with 13 bases between. CDR1 and CDR2 (germline): LGHNA, YSLEER. The CDR3 has 16 amino acids. CDR3: CASSQDRGSPNSPLHF. The CDR3 region has the DNA TGCGCCAGCAGCCAAGATCGGGGTAGCCCGAATTCACCCCTCCACTTT.

The chain recombines TRBV29-1 with TRBJ2-2, with D uncertain. CDR1 and CDR2 from the germline V gene are SQVTM and ANQGSEA. This CDR3 is 13 amino acids long. Trimming pared 5 bases from V and 1 base from J, leaving 8 bases between. CDR3 DNA sequence: TGCAGCGTTTGTCGAGGGAACACCGGGGAGCTGTTTTTT. Translation: CSVCRGNTGELFF.

The V and J genes are TRBV4-1 and TRBJ2-1, with D unresolved. V lost 0 bases to trimming and J lost 10 bases, with 10 bases between them. Germline V gene sequence: CDR1 MGHRA, CDR2 YSYEKL. The CDR3 is made up of 13 amino acids. CDR3 residues: CASSQEHSGEQFF. The CDR3 DNA is TGCGCCAGCAGCCAAGAACACTCTGGCGAGCAGTTCTTC.

The chain links TRBV19 to TRBJ2-7; 7 positions agree with TRBD1. The CDR3 length is 14 residues. CDR1 is LNHDA and CDR2 is SQIVND in the germline V gene (reference sequence). J was trimmed by 1 base and V by 3 bases; bases with no gene match: 3. In DNA form, the CDR3 reads TGTGCCAGTAGTATGACAGGGATTTCCTACGAGCAGTACTTC. Its protein is CASSMTGISYEQYF.

V is TRBV15 and J is TRBJ2-1; 10 nucleotides agree with TRBD1. The CDR3 has 14 residues. The trim removed 1 base at V and 7 bases at J, leaving 1 base unmatched. Per the germline V gene, CDR1 is LNHNV and CDR2 is YYDKDF (reference sequence). For the CDR3, the DNA is TGTGCCACCAGCAGAGGGACAGGGGGGAATGAGCAGTTCTTC. Residues: CATSRGTGGNEQFF.

As concerns this clone: This CDR3 is also generated by other DNA sequences in the sample. V gene TRBV30 combines with J gene TRBJ2-5, with no clear D. V dropped 4 bases and J dropped 2 bases, with 8 bases sitting between them. CDR1 and CDR2 from the germline V gene are GTSNPN and SVGIG (reference sequence). This CDR3 is built from 12 residues. The CDR3 nucleotides are TGTGCCTGGACAGACTCTCAAGAGACCCAGTACTTC. Its protein is CAWTDSQETQYF.

This clone was counted only a few times. This sequence joins TRBV4-2 and TRBJ2-1; no definite D call. CDR1 LGHNA and CDR2 YNFKEQ come from the germline V gene. V gave up 4 bases and J gave up 5 bases, with 12 bases separating them. The CDR3 is made up of 14 amino acids. The CDR3 loop is CASSREAQDNEQFF. The CDR3 bases are TGTGCCAGCAGCCGAGAGGCGCAGGACAATGAGCAGTTCTTC.

This chain connects TRBV7-8 to TRBJ2-7; D might be TRBD2 (6 bases). CDR3 size: 16 residues. CDR1 SGHVS and CDR2 FQNEAQ come from the germline V gene. V gave up 2 bases and J gave up 0 bases, with 14 bases separating them. This CDR3 is CASSLSRLANSYEQYF. The CDR3 DNA is TGTGCCAGCAGCTTATCGCGGCTAGCGAACTCCTACGAGCAGTACTTC.

The chain recombines TRBV5-6 with TRBJ2-2; D uncertain. V was shortened by 0 bases and J by 0 bases, with 6 bases between the two germline ends. CDR3 length: 15 residues. Looked up from germline, CDR1 is SGHDT and CDR2 is YYEEEE. The CDR3, as DNA: TGTGCCAGCAGCTTGGACCCGACGAACACCGGGGAGCTGTTTTTT. Translating it yields CASSLDPTNTGELFF.

Regarding this clone: Other DNA variants within this sample encode the same CDR3. This chain joins TRBV30 and TRBJ1-4; possible D gene TRBD1, 5 bases. This CDR3 spans 14 amino acids. Germline-derived CDR1 and CDR2 are GTSNPN and SVGIG (reference sequence). Trimming removed 1 base at V and 7 bases at J, with 13 bases between. The CDR3 DNA is TGTGCCTGGAGTGGGGGGACTCGAGGTGAAAAACTGTTTTTT. Its protein product is CAWSGGTRGEKLFF.

This clone has a handful of counts. The chain has TRBV28 and TRBJ2-2; the D is unclear. CDR1 and CDR2 from the germline V gene are MDHEN and SYDVKM. Trimming stripped 6 bases from V and 3 bases from J, with 8 bases between. This CDR3 spans 13 amino acids. The CDR3 nucleotides read TGTGCCAGCAGCCCAACCTACACCGGGGAGCTGTTTTTT. Translating it yields CASSPTYTGELFF.